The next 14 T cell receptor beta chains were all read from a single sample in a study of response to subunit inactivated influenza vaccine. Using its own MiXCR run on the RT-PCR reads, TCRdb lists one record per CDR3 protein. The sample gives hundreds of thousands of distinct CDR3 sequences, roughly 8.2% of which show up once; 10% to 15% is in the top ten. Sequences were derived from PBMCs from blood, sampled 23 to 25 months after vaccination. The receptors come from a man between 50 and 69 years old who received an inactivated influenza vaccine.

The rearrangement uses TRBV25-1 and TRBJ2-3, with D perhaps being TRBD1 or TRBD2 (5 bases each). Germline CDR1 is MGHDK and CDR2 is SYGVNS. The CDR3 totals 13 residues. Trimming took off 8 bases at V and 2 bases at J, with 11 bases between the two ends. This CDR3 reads CASSGTFTDTQYF. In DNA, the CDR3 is TGTGCCAGCTCCGGGACGTTCACAGATACGCAGTATTTT.

As DNA, the CDR3 is TGTGCCAGCAGCACTCGGCACACCTACGAGCAGTACTTC. Translation: CASSTRHTYEQYF. The chain employs TRBV7-2 and TRBJ2-7, with D hard to call. This CDR3 comprises 13 residues. V shed 5 bases and J shed 2 bases, with 10 bases lying between them. Germline V gene lookup returns CDR1 SGHTA and CDR2 FQGNSA.

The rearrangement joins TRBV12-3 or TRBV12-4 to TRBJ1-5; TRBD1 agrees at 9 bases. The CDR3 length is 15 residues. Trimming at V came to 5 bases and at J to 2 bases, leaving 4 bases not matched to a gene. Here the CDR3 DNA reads TGTGCCAGCAGTACACAGGGGGCTGGCAATCAGCCCCAGCATTTT. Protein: CASSTQGAGNQPQHF.

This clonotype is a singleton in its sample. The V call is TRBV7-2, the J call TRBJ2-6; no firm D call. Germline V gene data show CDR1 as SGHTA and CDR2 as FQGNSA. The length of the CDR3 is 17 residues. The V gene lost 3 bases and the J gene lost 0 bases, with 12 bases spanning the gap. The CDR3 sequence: CASSFGSHYSGANVLTF. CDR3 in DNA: TGTGCCAGCAGCTTCGGGTCCCACTACTCTGGGGCCAACGTCCTGACTTTC.

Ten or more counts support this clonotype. In DNA form, the CDR3 reads TGTGCCAGCAGCAAGGACACCTACACAGATACGCAGTATTTT. Its translation: CASSKDTYTDTQYF. This chain connects TRBV7-2 to TRBJ2-3; TRBD1 is a possible D gene (5 bases). The V gene's germline CDR1 is SGHTA and CDR2 FQGNSA. Trimming cost V 5 bases and J 2 bases, with 11 bases left between them. The CDR3 is 14 residues long. Based on the CDR3 plus reference TRBV7-2 and TRBJ2-3, the full variable domain is GAGVSQSPSNKVTEKGKDVELRCDPISGHTALYWYRQSLGQGLEFLIYFQGNSAPDKSGLPSDRFSAERTGGSVSTLTIQRTQQEDSAVYLCASSKDTYTDTQYFGPGTRLTVL.

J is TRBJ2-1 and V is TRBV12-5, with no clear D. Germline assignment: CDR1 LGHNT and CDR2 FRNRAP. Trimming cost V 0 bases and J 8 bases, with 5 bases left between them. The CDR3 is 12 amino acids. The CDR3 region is CASGLVSYEQFF. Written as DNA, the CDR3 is TGTGCTAGTGGTTTGGTCTCCTATGAGCAGTTCTTC. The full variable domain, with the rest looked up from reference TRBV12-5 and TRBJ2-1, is DARVTQTPRHKVTEMGQEVTMRCQPILGHNTVFWYRQTMMQGLELLAYFRNRAPLDDSGMPKDRFSAEMPDATLATLKIQPSEPRDSAVYFCASGLVSYEQFFGPGTRLTVL.

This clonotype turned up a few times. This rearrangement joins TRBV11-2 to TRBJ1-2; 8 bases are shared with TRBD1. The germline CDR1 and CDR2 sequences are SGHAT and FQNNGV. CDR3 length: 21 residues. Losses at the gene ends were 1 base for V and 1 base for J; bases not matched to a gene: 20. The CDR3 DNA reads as TGTGCCAGCAGCTTAGTCGGAGTCTATAGGACAGGGCCTTTTTATAACTATGGCTACACCTTC. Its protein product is CASSLVGVYRTGPFYNYGYTF.

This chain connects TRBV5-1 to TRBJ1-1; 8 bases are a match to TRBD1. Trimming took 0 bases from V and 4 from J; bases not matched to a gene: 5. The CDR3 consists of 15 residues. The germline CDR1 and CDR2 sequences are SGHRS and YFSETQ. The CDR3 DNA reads TGCGCCAGCAGCTTGGAAGACAGGGGTAGCACTGAAGCTTTCTTT. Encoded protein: CASSLEDRGSTEAFF.

CDR3 nucleotides: TGTGCCAGCAGCTTGGGGGGGAAAGATACGCAGTATTTT. It is translated as CASSLGGKDTQYF. The chain links TRBV7-3 to TRBJ2-3; the match to TRBD2 covers 7 bases. The CDR3 covers 13 residues. After removal of 3 bases from V and 5 bases from J, the junction contained 2 bases not matched to a gene. Germline CDR1 and CDR2: SGHTA and FQGTGA.

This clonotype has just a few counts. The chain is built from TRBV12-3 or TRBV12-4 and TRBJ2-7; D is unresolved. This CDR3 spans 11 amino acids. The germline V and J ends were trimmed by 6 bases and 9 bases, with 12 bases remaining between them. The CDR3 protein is CASSPNVGQYF. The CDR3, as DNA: TGTGCCAGCAGCCCAAATGTGGGGCAGTACTTC.

The chain's CDR3 is CASVGPPMNTEAFF. In DNA form, the CDR3 reads TGTGCCAGCGTCGGCCCGCCCATGAACACTGAAGCTTTCTTT. This chain uses TRBV7-2 with TRBJ1-1; D is unclear. V was pared by 8 bases and J by 0 bases, with 13 bases between. The CDR3 runs 14 residues. Germline CDR1 is SGHTA and CDR2 is FQGNSA.

CDR3 region: CSVHRAEGSDTQYF. CDR3 nucleotides: TGCAGTGTTCATAGGGCAGAAGGGTCAGATACGCAGTATTTT. The chain links TRBV20-1 to TRBJ2-3; D is unclear. The V end lost 7 bases, the J end lost 4 bases, and 18 bases lay between the germline ends. CDR1 and CDR2 (germline): DFQATT, SNEGSKA (reference sequence). The length of the CDR3 is 14 residues.

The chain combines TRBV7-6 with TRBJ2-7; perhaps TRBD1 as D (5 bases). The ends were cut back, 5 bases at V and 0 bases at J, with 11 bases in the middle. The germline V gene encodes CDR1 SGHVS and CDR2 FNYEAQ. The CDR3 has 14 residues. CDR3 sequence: CASSGRALSYEQYF. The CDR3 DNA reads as TGTGCCAGCAGCGGCAGGGCCCTCTCCTACGAGCAGTACTTC.

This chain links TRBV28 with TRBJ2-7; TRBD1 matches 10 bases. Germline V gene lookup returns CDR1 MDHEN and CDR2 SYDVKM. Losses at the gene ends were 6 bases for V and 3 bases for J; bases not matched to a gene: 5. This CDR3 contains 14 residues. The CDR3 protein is CASRLGTGDYEQYF. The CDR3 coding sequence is TGTGCCAGCAGGCTCGGGACAGGGGACTACGAGCAGTACTTC.